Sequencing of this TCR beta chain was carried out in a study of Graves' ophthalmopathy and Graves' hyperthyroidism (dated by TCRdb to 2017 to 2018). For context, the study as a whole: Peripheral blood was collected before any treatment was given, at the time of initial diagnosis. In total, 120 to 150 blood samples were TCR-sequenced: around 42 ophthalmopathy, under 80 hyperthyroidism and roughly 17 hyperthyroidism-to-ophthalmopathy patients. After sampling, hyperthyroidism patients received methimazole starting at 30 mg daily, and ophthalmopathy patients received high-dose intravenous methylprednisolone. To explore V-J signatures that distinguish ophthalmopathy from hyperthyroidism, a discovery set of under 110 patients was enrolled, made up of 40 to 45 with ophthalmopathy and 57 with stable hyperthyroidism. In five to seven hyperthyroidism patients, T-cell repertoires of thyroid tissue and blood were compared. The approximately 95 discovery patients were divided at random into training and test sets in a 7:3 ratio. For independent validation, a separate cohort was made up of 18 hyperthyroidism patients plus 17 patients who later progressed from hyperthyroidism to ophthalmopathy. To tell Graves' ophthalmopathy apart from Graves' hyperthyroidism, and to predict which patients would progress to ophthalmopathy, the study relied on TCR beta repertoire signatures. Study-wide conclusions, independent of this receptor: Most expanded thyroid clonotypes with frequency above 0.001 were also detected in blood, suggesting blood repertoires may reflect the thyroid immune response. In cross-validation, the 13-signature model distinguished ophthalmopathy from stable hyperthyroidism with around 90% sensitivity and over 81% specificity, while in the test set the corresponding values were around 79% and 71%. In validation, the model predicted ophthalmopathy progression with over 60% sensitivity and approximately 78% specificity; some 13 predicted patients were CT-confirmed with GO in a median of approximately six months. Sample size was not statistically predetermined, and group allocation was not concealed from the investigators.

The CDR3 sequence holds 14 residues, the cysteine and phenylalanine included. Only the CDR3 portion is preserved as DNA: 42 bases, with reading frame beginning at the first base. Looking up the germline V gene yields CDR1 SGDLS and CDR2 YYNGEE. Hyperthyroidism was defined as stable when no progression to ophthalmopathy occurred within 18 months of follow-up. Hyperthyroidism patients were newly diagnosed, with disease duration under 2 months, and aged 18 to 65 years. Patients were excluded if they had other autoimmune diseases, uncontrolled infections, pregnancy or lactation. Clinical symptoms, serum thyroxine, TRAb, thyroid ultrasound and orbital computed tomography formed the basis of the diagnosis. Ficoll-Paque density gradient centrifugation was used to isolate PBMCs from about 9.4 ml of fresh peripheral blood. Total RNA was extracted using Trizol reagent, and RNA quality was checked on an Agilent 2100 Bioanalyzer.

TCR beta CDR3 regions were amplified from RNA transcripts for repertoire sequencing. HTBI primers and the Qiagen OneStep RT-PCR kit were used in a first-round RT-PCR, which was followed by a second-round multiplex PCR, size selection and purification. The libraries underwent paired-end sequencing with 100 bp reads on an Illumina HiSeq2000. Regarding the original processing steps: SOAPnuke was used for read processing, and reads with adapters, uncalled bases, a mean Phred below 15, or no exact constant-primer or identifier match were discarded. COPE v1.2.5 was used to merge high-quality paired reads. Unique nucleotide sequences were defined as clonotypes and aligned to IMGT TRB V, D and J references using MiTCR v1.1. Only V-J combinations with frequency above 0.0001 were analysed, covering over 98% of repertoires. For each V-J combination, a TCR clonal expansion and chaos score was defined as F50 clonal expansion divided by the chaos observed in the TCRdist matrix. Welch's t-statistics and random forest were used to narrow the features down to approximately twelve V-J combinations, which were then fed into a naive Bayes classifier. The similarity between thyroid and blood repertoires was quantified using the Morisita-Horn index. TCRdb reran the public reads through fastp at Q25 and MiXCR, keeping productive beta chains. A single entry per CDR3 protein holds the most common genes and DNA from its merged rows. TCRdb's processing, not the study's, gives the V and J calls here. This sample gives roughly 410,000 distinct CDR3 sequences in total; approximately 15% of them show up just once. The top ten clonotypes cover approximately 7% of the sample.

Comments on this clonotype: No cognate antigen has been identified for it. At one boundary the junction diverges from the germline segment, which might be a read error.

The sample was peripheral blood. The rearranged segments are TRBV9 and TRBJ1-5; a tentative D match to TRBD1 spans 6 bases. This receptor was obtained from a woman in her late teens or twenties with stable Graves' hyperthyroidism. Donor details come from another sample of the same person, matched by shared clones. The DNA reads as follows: TGTGTCAGCAGCGCAGGGGTAAGCAATCAGCCCCAGCATTTT. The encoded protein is CVSSAGVSNQPQHF. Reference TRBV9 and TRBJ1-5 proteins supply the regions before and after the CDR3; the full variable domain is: DSGVTQTPKHLITATGQRVTLRCSPRSGDLSVYWYQQSLDQGLQFLIQYYNGEERAKGNILERFSAQQFPDLHSELNLSSLELGDSALYFCVSSAGVSNQPQHFGDGTRLSIL.